A selection of T cell receptor beta chains follows, all from one sample in a study of blood T cells in healthy people across ages. TCRdb itself ran the 5' RACE reads through MiXCR, one entry per CDR3 protein. Among about 1.8 million distinct CDR3 sequences, about 50% were seen once, and the ten largest hold approximately 2.1%. What was sequenced was blood. The source of these receptors is a middle-aged woman in good health. The CDR3 runs from the conserved cysteine through the conserved F or W. D genes are given only for firm matches. The size of a clone is reported for some rows only, either as once, few or many, or as a class for expanded clones.

j_call d_call clone_size v_call cdr3_nt cdr3_aa
TRBJ2-4 . . TRBV6-2/TRBV6-3 TGTGCCAGCAGTTACTCCCCCAACGGGGGCGACATTCAGTACTTC CASSYSPNGGDIQYF
TRBJ2-1 TRBD1 . TRBV20-1 TGCAGTGCTAGAGATCGCCAGGACAGGGGGACGAGGCAGTTCTTC CSARDRQDRGTRQFF
TRBJ2-1 . . TRBV4-2 TGTGCCAGCAGCCAAGATCCCTCCACCGTCTCCTACAATGAGCAGTTCTTC CASSQDPSTVSYNEQFF
TRBJ2-1 . many TRBV20-1 TGCAGTGCTAGAAGGGGGAGCTCCTACAATGAGCAGTTCTTC CSARRGSSYNEQFF
TRBJ2-7 . few TRBV4-2 TGTGCCAGCAGCCAACCGGGGGCGGGTCCATCGTACGAGCAGTACTTC CASSQPGAGPSYEQYF
TRBJ2-1 TRBD1 . TRBV12-5 TGTGCTAGTGGGTCCGGGACAGGAATCTACAATGAGCAGTTCTTC CASGSGTGIYNEQFF
TRBJ2-3 . . TRBV7-9 TGTGCCAGCAGCTTAGACGGCGCAGGGTCGGCAGATACGCAGTATTTT CASSLDGAGSADTQYF
TRBJ2-7 TRBD2 . TRBV7-2 TGTGCCAGCAGCGTAGGACTAGCGGATTACGAGCAGTACTTC CASSVGLADYEQYF
TRBJ2-1 . few TRBV13 TGTGCCAGCAGCTTAGGGGGGGGCCGAACCTCCTACAATGAGCAGTTCTTC CASSLGGGRTSYNEQFF
TRBJ2-3 TRBD2 few TRBV7-3 TGTGCCAGCAGCCCCAAACTAGCGGGGGCAGATACGCAGTATTTT CASSPKLAGADTQYF
TRBJ2-1 . . TRBV6-2/TRBV6-3 TGTGCCAGCAGTTACTTCGACGTCTCCTACAATGAGCAGTTCTTC CASSYFDVSYNEQFF
TRBJ2-7 TRBD2 once TRBV28 TGTGCCAGCAGTCGTCGCTTGCCGGGAGGCTTGGACGAGCAGTACTTC CASSRRLPGGLDEQYF
TRBJ2-5 . . TRBV4-2 TGTGCCAGCAGCCAAGAGGACAGACCCCAAGAGACCCAGTACTTC CASSQEDRPQETQYF
TRBJ1-5 TRBD1 . TRBV20-1 TGCAGTGCTACAAGACAGGGAGGTCAGCCCCAGCATTTT CSATRQGGQPQHF
TRBJ2-1 . . TRBV20-1 TGCAGTGCTAGAGTGTCGCCGGCCGCGAATGAGCAGTTCTTC CSARVSPAANEQFF
TRBJ2-7 TRBD1 . TRBV18 TGTGCCAGCTCGCCCGGGGGACAGGGGGCGAACAATGGGCAGTACTTC CASSPGGQGANNGQYF
TRBJ2-7 TRBD2 . TRBV7-8 TGTGCCAGCAGTCTCACCGGGACTAGCGGGAACTACGAGCAGTACTTC CASSLTGTSGNYEQYF
TRBJ2-5 TRBD1 . TRBV20-1 TGCAGTGCCTTAAGAGCCGGGACAGGGGGAGAGACCCAGTACTTC CSALRAGTGGETQYF
TRBJ2-7 TRBD1 many TRBV5-1 TGCGCCAGCAGCTACGGGACAGGGGACACCTACGAGCAGTACTTC CASSYGTGDTYEQYF
TRBJ2-5 TRBD1 few TRBV7-2 TGTGCCAGCAGCTGGTGGACAGGGGAGACCCAGTACTTC CASSWWTGETQYF
TRBJ2-1 . . TRBV13 TGTGCCAGCAGCTTAAAGACCATGCTTGAGTACAATGAGCAGTTCTTC CASSLKTMLEYNEQFF
TRBJ1-5 . . TRBV10-3 TGTGCCATCAGTGAAGTGGACGGCCCCCAGCATTTT CAISEVDGPQHF
TRBJ1-2 . . TRBV6-1 TGTGCCAGCAGTGAAGACGGCAGGCCCTTCTACTATGGCTACACCTTC CASSEDGRPFYYGYTF
TRBJ2-3 . . TRBV12-3/TRBV12-4 TGTGCCAGCAAACCTGGATCTAGTGGCATGAATACGCAGTATTTT CASKPGSSGMNTQYF
TRBJ2-7 . . TRBV28 TGTGCCAGCGGGTCGCCCCGGAGGGTCCACGAGCAGTACTTC CASGSPRRVHEQYF
TRBJ2-7 TRBD2 . TRBV28 TGTGCCAGCAGCGGGGGGGTGCGAGAAACCCAGTACTTC CASSGGVRETQYF
TRBJ1-1 . . TRBV6-5 TGTGCCAGCAGTTACTCTTGGCAGGGGCACACTGAAGCTTTCTTT CASSYSWQGHTEAFF
TRBJ2-7 TRBD1 few TRBV20-1 TGCAGTGCTAGCAGGGACAGGACTTCCTACGAGCAGTACTTC CSASRDRTSYEQYF
TRBJ2-7 . . TRBV24-1 TGTGCCACCATAATTAATCATCCATCCGGGACGCAAAGCTCCTACGAGCAGTACTTC CATIINHPSGTQSSYEQYF
TRBJ2-3 TRBD2 once TRBV12-3/TRBV12-4 TGTGCCAGCAGTTTAAGGACTAGATCGGCAGATACGCAGTATTTT CASSLRTRSADTQYF
TRBJ2-1 . . TRBV5-1 TGCGCCAGCAGCTGGGCAGGGGAAGAGCAGTTCTTC CASSWAGEEQFF
TRBJ1-5 TRBD1 . TRBV7-2 TGTGCCAGCAGCGGGACAGGATTTAATCAGCCCCAGCATTTT CASSGTGFNQPQHF
TRBJ2-3 TRBD2 . TRBV5-6 TGTGCCAGCAGCCCGAGGGGAGGGTTGGTGAGCACAGATACGCAGTATTTT CASSPRGGLVSTDTQYF
TRBJ2-3 . . TRBV24-1 TGTGCCACCAGTGACCCAGGGGCATGGGATACGCAGTATTTT CATSDPGAWDTQYF
TRBJ2-7 . . TRBV29-1 TGCAGCGTTCTTTGGAAATCCTACGAGCAGTACTTC CSVLWKSYEQYF
TRBJ2-2 . . TRBV5-1 TGCGCCAGCAGCTTGTTGCATTCGAACACCGGGGAGCTGTTTTTT CASSLLHSNTGELFF
TRBJ2-3 . few TRBV29-1 TGCAGCTCCCACAGCACAGATACGCAGTATTTT CSSHSTDTQYF
TRBJ1-6 . . TRBV7-2 TGTGCCAGCGGCTCGGAGGGGGGTGGTCCGGATTCACCCCTCCACTTT CASGSEGGGPDSPLHF
TRBJ1-6 . . TRBV7-2 TGTGCCAGCAGCTTAGGTTCAGATAATTCACCCCTCCACTTT CASSLGSDNSPLHF
TRBJ2-7 TRBD1 few TRBV28 TGTGCCAGCAAGGGACAGGGGGAATACGAGCAGTACTTC CASKGQGEYEQYF
TRBJ2-1 TRBD2 . TRBV27 TGTGCCAGCAGTTTATTTGGCGGGGGGGCGAATGAGCAGTTCTTC CASSLFGGGANEQFF
TRBJ1-2 TRBD1 . TRBV6-1 TGTGCCAGCAGTCCGGACAGGGTTAATGATGGCTACACCTTC CASSPDRVNDGYTF
TRBJ2-3 . . TRBV6-5 TGTGCCAGCAGTCCGAGTCCCCGGGTAGATACGCAGTATTTT CASSPSPRVDTQYF
TRBJ2-6 TRBD1 . TRBV9 TGTGCCAGCAGCTCGATCCGGGACAGGGGAGTTGGGGCCAACGTCCTGACTTTC CASSSIRDRGVGANVLTF
TRBJ1-5 . . TRBV6-1 TGTGCCAGCAGCCCAAGGTGGGACATGGGCTACAGCAATCAGCCCCAGCATTTT CASSPRWDMGYSNQPQHF
TRBJ2-7 . few TRBV4-1 TGCGCCAGCAGCCAAGTAGAAGGTACCTACGAGCAGTACTTC CASSQVEGTYEQYF
TRBJ2-5 TRBD1 . TRBV29-1 TGCAGCGTAAAGGGACAGTACCAAGAGACCCAGTACTTC CSVKGQYQETQYF
TRBJ2-5 TRBD2 . TRBV4-3 TGCGCCAGCAGCCAAGGCTCGGGACTAGCTTTTGACGAGACCCAGTACTTC CASSQGSGLAFDETQYF